This T cell receptor (beta chain) emerged from a study of blood T cell repertoires in COVID-19. For the study at large: From the United States, Italy and Spain came samples of acute and convalescent COVID-19.

Methods used by the authors: For nucleated cells, counts were estimated from reference gene primer amplification. The protocol was immunoSEQ multiplex PCR, while the TCRdb copy is restricted to in-frame clones and leaves out a portion. The V and J calls and clone size were taken over from that table, and D and trimming were inferred from the DNA. The sample consists of approximately 250,000 clones, 88% of them appearing once. This CDR3 is 15 amino acids long. Germline V gene sequence: CDR1 SNHLY, CDR2 FYNNEI. J was trimmed by 2 bases and V by 6 bases; bases with no gene match: 4. The source material was peripheral blood. The rearrangement joins TRBV2 to TRBJ2-7, with 13 bases fitting TRBD2. This receptor was obtained from a woman in her 70s with COVID-19, enrolled during active disease. For the CDR3, the DNA is TGTGCCAGCAGCTCCGGGACTAGCGGGACCTACGAGCAGTACTTC. It yields the protein CASSSGTSGTYEQYF.